This passage covers 24 T cell receptor beta chains from one sample sequenced in a study of tumor-infiltrating lymphocytes in primary liver carcinoma. Co-extracted RNA and DNA came from roughly 20-30 mg of unsorted bulk tissue. Reverse transcription of around 500 ng total RNA with a constant-region primer produced TCR beta cDNA. Investigators got TCR beta libraries out of three nested multiplex PCR rounds, done with slightly modified ARM-PCR. The opening two PCR rounds, around 9 cycles each, paired TRBV1-TRBV30 forward primers with a C-beta reverse primer. In TCRdb, the multiplex PCR reads were re-called with MiXCR into one record per CDR3 protein. The data hold roughly 190,000 distinct CDR3 sequences, with around 85% observed a single time. Source material: tumor tissue from primary liver carcinoma. The receptors originated from a man aged 35-49 years with primary liver carcinoma and hepatitis B virus infection.

About this clonotype: An end of the junction does not agree with germline; a read error may underlie this. This chain connects TRBV5-6 to TRBJ2-2; 7 nucleotides match TRBD2. This CDR3 has 20 residues. Germline V CDR1 and CDR2: SGHDT, YYEEEE. The CDR3 DNA sequence: TGTGCCAGCAGTTTAGTAATCAGTGGCGGGAGCCATACGAACACCTGGGAGCTGTTTTTT. This encodes CASSLVISGGSHTNTWELFF.

For this clonotype: This may stem from a read error, because a much larger clone lies one nucleotide away. The chain joins TRBV29-1 to TRBJ2-2, with D hard to call. Germline V gene data show CDR1 as SQVTM and CDR2 as ANQGSEA. The CDR3 is 15 residues long. CDR3 in amino acids: CIVVVGIVDTGELFF. The CDR3 nucleotides read TGCATCGTTGTAGTGGGAATCGTGGACACCGGGGAGCTGTTTTTT.

V and J are TRBV18 and TRBJ1-1, with a weak D call TRBD1 (5 bases). The CDR3 consists of 15 residues. The germline CDR1 and CDR2 sequences are KGHSH and LQKENI. Trimming stripped 2 bases from V and 3 bases from J, with 13 bases between. The CDR3 DNA reads as TGTGCCAGCTCACCAGATCACGGAGGGGACACTGAAGCTTTCTTT. It yields the protein CASSPDHGGDTEAFF.

Comments on this clonotype: The germline gene is not matched at one end of the junction; a read error may be the cause. This rearrangement joins TRBV29-1 to TRBJ2-5; D perhaps matches TRBD1 (6 bases). The CDR3 has 15 residues. In germline, CDR1 is SQVTM, CDR2 ANQGSEA. The CDR3 DNA sequence: TGCAGCATTGAAGGGGACATGGGGCGAGCAGAGACCCAGTACTTC. It codes for CSIEGDMGRAETQYF.

V and J are TRBV29-1 and TRBJ2-1, with 8 bases fitting TRBD2. The CDR3 has 15 amino acids. CDR1 and CDR2 from the germline V gene are SQVTM and ANQGSEA. The CDR3 loop is CGAGLAGGFYNEQFF. Written as DNA, the CDR3 is TGCGGCGCTGGACTAGCTGGAGGGTTCTACAATGAGCAGTTCTTC.

This chain joins TRBV7-9 and TRBJ2-5; the D gene is possibly TRBD2 (5 bases). Germline values: CDR1 SEHNR, CDR2 FQNEAQ (reference sequence). Trimming removed 3 bases from V and 3 bases from J, with 14 bases in between. The length of the CDR3 is 15 residues. The CDR3 nucleotides are TGTGCCAGCAGCTTCTGTACATGGGGAGAAGAGACCCAGTACTTC. Translation: CASSFCTWGEETQYF.

As to this clonotype: One end of the junction does not line up with germline, which may come from a read error. The chain couples TRBV10-3 to TRBJ2-1; no firm D call. CDR3 length: 12 residues. Per the germline V gene, CDR1 is ENHRY and CDR2 is SYGVKD. The CDR3 loop reads CATEEDHNEHFF. The CDR3 coding sequence is TGTGCTACCGAAGAGGACCACAATGAGCACTTCTTC.

This clonotype was observed once. One end of the junction does not line up with germline, which may come from a read error. This rearrangement joins TRBV6-5 to TRBJ2-1; TRBD1 might be the D (6 bases). The CDR3 is made up of 16 amino acids. The germline CDR1 and CDR2 sequences are MNHEY and SVGAGI. CDR3 region: CASSLGASGSYDEQFF. The DNA of the CDR3 is TGTGCCAGCAGTCTGGGGGCCAGCGGTTCCTACGATGAGCAGTTCTTC.

The V gene is TRBV6-5, the J gene TRBJ2-3; no definite D call. From germline, CDR1 is MNHEY and CDR2 SVGAGI. The V end was cut by 0 bases, the J end by 5 bases, with 12 bases between. The CDR3 loop spans 15 amino acids. CDR3 DNA: TGTGCCAGCAGTTACTCGAGAGGTATAGAAGATACGCAGTATTTT. This encodes CASSYSRGIEDTQYF.

This chain joins TRBV29-1 and TRBJ2-7; D gene unclear. CDR3 size: 16 residues. Trimming stripped 6 bases from V and 2 bases from J, with 23 bases between. Germline V CDR1 and CDR2: SQVTM, ANQGSEA. The CDR3 loop reads CSVMSSGIGSPYEQYF. Written as DNA, the CDR3 is TGCAGCGTCATGTCATCTGGGATCGGCTCTCCCTACGAGCAGTACTTC.

To note about this clonotype: A junction boundary mismatches the germline segment, possibly from a read error. This sequence joins TRBV29-1 and TRBJ2-3; 7 nucleotides align to TRBD2. The CDR3 has 14 amino acids. Germline V gene lookup returns CDR1 SQVTM and CDR2 ANQGSEA. This CDR3 is CSVEGLAGTHTQYF. DNA of the CDR3: TGCAGCGTTGAAGGACTAGCTGGCACACATACGCAGTATTTT.

About this clonotype: A junction end diverges from the germline sequence, so it may reflect a read error. This chain connects TRBV2 to TRBJ1-1; possibly TRBD1 for D (5 bases). Germline V gene sequence: CDR1 SNHLY, CDR2 FYNNEI. The CDR3 loop spans 15 amino acids. CDR3 residues: CASSERRGEGSEAIF. CDR3 in DNA: TGTGCCAGTAGTGAAAGGCGAGGGGAAGGGTCTGAAGCTATCTTT.

Comment on this clonotype: The junction shows a germline mismatch at one end, possibly a read error. The gene calls are TRBV6-6 and TRBJ1-1; 7 bases map to TRBD1. This CDR3 comprises 13 residues. Germline loops: CDR1 MNHNY, CDR2 SVGAGI (reference sequence). The CDR3 here is CASSTGVNTEPFF. The CDR3 coding sequence is TGTGCCAGCAGCACAGGGGTGAATACTGAACCTTTCTTT.

About this clonotype itself: The CDR3 does not end in the conserved phenylalanine or tryptophan, so this is likely a read error. The V gene is TRBV5-6, the J gene TRBJ2-7; 13 positions match TRBD2. V lost 7 bases and J lost 0; bases outside the gene matches: 10. The CDR3 length is 17 residues. CDR1 is SGHDT, CDR2 YYEEEE, per germline. The CDR3 sequence: CASFGLAGVTNSYEQYI. The CDR3 nucleotides read TGTGCCAGCTTTGGACTAGCGGGAGTCACCAACTCCTACGAGCAGTACATC.

The genes are TRBV6-6 and TRBJ2-1; D is undetermined. CDR1 and CDR2 from the germline V gene are MNHNY and SVGAGI (reference sequence). V lost 2 bases to trimming and J lost 4 bases, with 12 bases between them. The CDR3 sequence is 15 residues long. CDR3 residues: CASSYPANGYNEQFF. The CDR3, as DNA: TGTGCCAGCAGTTACCCGGCAAACGGGTACAATGAGCAGTTCTTC.

The gene calls are TRBV30 and TRBJ2-2; D may be TRBD2 (6 bases). Germline assignment: CDR1 GTSNPN and CDR2 SVGIG (reference sequence). The CDR3 covers 16 residues. V dropped 2 bases and J dropped 6 bases, with 19 bases sitting between them. DNA of the CDR3: TGTGCCTGGAGTACCTTTGGGACTGGCGAGCCCGGGGAGCTGTTTTTT. It is translated as CAWSTFGTGEPGELFF.

Details on this clonotype: This may be a read error, as it is one base from a much larger clone. The rearrangement links TRBV7-9 to TRBJ2-4, with TRBD1 matching over 9 bases. V was pared by 9 bases and J by 3 bases, with 6 bases of the junction left unmatched. Germline CDR1 and CDR2: SEHNR and FQNEAQ (reference sequence). The CDR3 covers 14 residues. The CDR3 here is CARSLDRGKNIQYF. CDR3 sequence (DNA): TGTGCCAGGAGCCTGGACAGGGGCAAAAACATTCAGTACTTC.

A note on this clonotype: Germline and junction disagree at one end, which may indicate a read error. The genes are TRBV11-1 and TRBJ2-4, with 9 bases matching TRBD2. Per germline, CDR1 SGHAT and CDR2 FQDESV (reference sequence). The CDR3 loop spans 17 amino acids. CDR3 nucleotides: TGTGGCAGCGGCTTTCCCGGGGCTAGCGGGACCAAAAACATTCACTACTTC. This sequence encodes CGSGFPGASGTKNIHYF.

This sequence joins TRBV11-1 and TRBJ2-7; 8 bases agree with TRBD1. CDR1 SGHAT and CDR2 FQDESV come from the germline V gene (reference sequence). This CDR3 region has 14 residues. The V and J ends lost 5 bases and 3 bases, in that order; junction bases with no gene match: 6. The CDR3 nucleotides are TGTGCCAGCAGCCTGCGGACAGGGATCTACGAGCAGTACTTC. The encoded protein is CASSLRTGIYEQYF.

On this clonotype: The CDR3 carries no conserved terminal phenylalanine or tryptophan, so it likely arises from a read error. The genes are TRBV29-1 and TRBJ1-1; D ambiguous. Germline CDR1 is SQVTM and CDR2 is ANQGSEA. This CDR3 is 13 amino acids long. CDR3 amino acids: CSAVKVLNSEAFY. The DNA of the CDR3 is TGCAGCGCTGTGAAGGTCTTGAACTCTGAAGCTTTCTAT.

About this clonotype: The germline gene is not matched at one end of the junction; a read error may be the cause. The chain links TRBV2 to TRBJ2-2; D may match TRBD1 or TRBD2 (6 bases each). CDR3 length equals 14 residues. CDR1 SNHLY and CDR2 FYNNEI come from the germline V gene. The CDR3 loop reads CASRRDWDTGELFF. CDR3 in DNA: TGTGCTAGCAGAAGGGACTGGGACACCGGGGAGTTGTTTTTT.

Regarding this clonotype: The conserved final phenylalanine or tryptophan is absent from the CDR3, which likely points to a read error. The chain combines TRBV6-2 or TRBV6-3 with TRBJ1-5, with TRBD1 identical over 8 bases. CDR3 length: 14 amino acids. The germline gives CDR1 MNHEY, CDR2 SVGEGT. The CDR3 spells CAGSSHRGGRPQHI. The DNA of the CDR3 is TGTGCCGGCAGTTCCCACAGGGGGGGTCGGCCCCAGCATATT.

About this clonotype itself: At one of its ends the junction is not consistent with the germline gene, which may arise from a read error. V and J are TRBV5-8 and TRBJ2-1, with D possibly being TRBD2 (5 bases). CDR1 SGHTS and CDR2 YDEGEE come from the germline V gene. The CDR3 contains 15 residues. CDR3 in DNA: TGTGCCATCAGCCCCTCAGTAATAGGAGGCTATGAGCAGTTCTTC. Amino acids: CAISPSVIGGYEQFF.

Concerning this clonotype itself: Being one base from a much bigger clone, this may be a read error. V gene TRBV5-1 combines with J gene TRBJ2-2, with D possibly matching TRBD1 (6 bases). The CDR3 is 15 residues long. CDR1 SGHRS and CDR2 YFSETQ come from the germline V gene. The CDR3 DNA sequence: TGCGCCAGCTGCTTCTCTCCAGGGGACACCGGGGAGCTGTTTTTT. It is translated as CASCFSPGDTGELFF.